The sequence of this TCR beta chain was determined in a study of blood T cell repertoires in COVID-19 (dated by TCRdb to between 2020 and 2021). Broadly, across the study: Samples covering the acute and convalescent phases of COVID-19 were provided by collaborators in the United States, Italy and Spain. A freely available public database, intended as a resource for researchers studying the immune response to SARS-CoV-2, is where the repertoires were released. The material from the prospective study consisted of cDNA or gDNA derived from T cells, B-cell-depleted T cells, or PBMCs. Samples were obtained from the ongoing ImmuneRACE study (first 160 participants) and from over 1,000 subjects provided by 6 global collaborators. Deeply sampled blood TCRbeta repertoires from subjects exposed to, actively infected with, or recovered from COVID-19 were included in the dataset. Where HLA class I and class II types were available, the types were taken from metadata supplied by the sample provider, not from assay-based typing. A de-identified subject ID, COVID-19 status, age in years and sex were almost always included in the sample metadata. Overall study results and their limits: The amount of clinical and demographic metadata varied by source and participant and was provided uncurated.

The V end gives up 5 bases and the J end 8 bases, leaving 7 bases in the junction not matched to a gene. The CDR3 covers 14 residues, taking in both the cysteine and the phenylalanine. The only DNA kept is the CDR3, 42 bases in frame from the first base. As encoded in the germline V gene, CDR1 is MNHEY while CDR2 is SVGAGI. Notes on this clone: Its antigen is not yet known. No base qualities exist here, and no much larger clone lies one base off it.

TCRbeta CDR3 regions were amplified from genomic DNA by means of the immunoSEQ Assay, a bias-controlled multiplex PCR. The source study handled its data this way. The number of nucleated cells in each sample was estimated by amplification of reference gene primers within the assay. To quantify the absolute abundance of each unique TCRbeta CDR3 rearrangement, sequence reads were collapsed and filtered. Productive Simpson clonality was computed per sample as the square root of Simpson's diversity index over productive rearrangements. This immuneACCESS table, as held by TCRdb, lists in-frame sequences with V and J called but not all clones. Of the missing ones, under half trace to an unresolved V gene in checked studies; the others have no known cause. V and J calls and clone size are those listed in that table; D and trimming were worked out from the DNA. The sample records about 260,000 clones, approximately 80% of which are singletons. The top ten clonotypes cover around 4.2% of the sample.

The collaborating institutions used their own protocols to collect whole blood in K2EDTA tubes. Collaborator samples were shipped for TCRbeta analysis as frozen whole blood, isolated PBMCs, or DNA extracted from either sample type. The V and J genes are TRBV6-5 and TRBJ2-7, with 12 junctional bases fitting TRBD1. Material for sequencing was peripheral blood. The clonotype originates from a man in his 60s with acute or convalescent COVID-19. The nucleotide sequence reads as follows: TGTGCCAGCAGTAGGGACAGGGGGCGAAAGCAGCAGTACTTC. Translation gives CASSRDRGRKQQYF.